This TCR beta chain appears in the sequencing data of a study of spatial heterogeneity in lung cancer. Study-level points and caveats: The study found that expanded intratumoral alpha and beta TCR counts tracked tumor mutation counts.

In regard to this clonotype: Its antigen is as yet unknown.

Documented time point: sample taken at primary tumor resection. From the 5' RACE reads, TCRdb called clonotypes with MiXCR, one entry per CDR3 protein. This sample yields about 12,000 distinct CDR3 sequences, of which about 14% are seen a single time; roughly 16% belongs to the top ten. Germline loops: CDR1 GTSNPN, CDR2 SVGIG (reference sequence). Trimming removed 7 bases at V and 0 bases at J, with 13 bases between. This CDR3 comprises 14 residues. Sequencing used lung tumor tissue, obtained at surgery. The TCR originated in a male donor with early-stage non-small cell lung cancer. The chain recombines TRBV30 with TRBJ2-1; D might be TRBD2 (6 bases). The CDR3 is CASARESSYNEQFF. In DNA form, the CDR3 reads TGTGCCTCCGCTCGGGAGAGCTCCTACAATGAGCAGTTCTTC.